A selection of T cell receptor beta chains follows, all from one sample in a study of read filtering for tumor transcriptome and immune sequencing. One entry per CDR3 protein results from TCRdb running MiXCR on the reads. The data contain about 130,000 distinct CDR3 sequences, 10% to 15% of them seen just once; the ten biggest clones take up around 10%. The sample taken for sequencing was a population of CD138-negative cells sorted from bone marrow. The receptors originated from a donor over 35 with multiple myeloma. Each CDR3 is given with its conserved first and last residue. Fields, in order: J gene, D gene, V gene, clone size, CDR3 DNA, CDR3 protein. The D gene is left open where the match is weak. Rows give clone size only sometimes, using once, few, many, or a class for an expanded clone.

TRBJ2-1 | TRBD2 | TRBV15 | many | TGTGCCACCAGCAGGACTAGCGGGCAAAATGAGCAGTTCTTC | CATSRTSGQNEQFF
TRBJ2-7 | NA | TRBV28 | NA | TGTGCCAGCAGTTTAGGGACGGTCTACGAGCAGTACTTC | CASSLGTVYEQYF
TRBJ2-2 | TRBD2 | TRBV7-2 | many | TGTGCCAGCAGCTTAAGTTTGGGACTAGCGAGTACCGGGGAGCTGTTTTTT | CASSLSLGLASTGELFF
TRBJ2-2 | NA | TRBV27 | many | TGTGCCAGCAGGGACAGTAACACCGGGGAGCTGTTTTTT | CASRDSNTGELFF
TRBJ2-2 | NA | TRBV5-6 | NA | TGTGCCAGCAGTCGTGGGGACCCGAACACCGGGGAGCTGTTTTTT | CASSRGDPNTGELFF
TRBJ2-7 | NA | TRBV20-1 | many | TGCAGTGCGCTCGACCCTACAGGGGGGGAAGGTTACGAGCAGTACTTC | CSALDPTGGEGYEQYF
TRBJ2-6 | NA | TRBV20-1 | few | TGCAGTGCTATGGGGGACTCTGGGGCCAACGCCCTGACTTTC | CSAMGDSGANALTF
TRBJ1-1 | TRBD1 | TRBV29-1 | many | TGCAGCGTTGAGTCGACAGGGGGTTCTGAAGCTTTCTTT | CSVESTGGSEAFF
TRBJ2-6 | NA | TRBV5-1 | NA | TGCGCCAGCAGCTTGTCCCGTGGATATGGGGCCAACGTCCTGACTTTC | CASSLSRGYGANVLTF
TRBJ2-1 | NA | TRBV30 | many | TGTGCCTGGAGTGTAAATCGACTTAATGAGCAGTTCTTC | CAWSVNRLNEQFF
TRBJ2-3 | NA | TRBV10-2 | few | TGCGCCAGCAGTGCGGGGCGGGCGGGGTTCCTCTCGCGCACAGATACGCAGTATTTT | CASSAGRAGFLSRTDTQYF
TRBJ1-1 | TRBD1 | TRBV5-1 | many | TGCGCCAGCAGCGCTGCGACAGGGGGCCGCACTGAAGCTTTCTTT | CASSAATGGRTEAFF
TRBJ1-1 | NA | TRBV12-3/TRBV12-4 | many | TGTGCCAGCACCCCGGGCCCGAACACTGAAGCTTTCTTT | CASTPGPNTEAFF
TRBJ1-4 | NA | TRBV4-1 | few | TGTGCCAGCAGCCAAAGACAGGTGGGGCCCGTGTCTGAAAAACTGTTTTTT | CASSQRQVGPVSEKLFF
TRBJ2-3 | TRBD2 | TRBV18 | many | TGTGCCAGCTCCCAAAGACTAGCGGGAAACACAGATACGCAGTATTTT | CASSQRLAGNTDTQYF
TRBJ2-5 | TRBD2 | TRBV7-8 | many | TGTGCCAGCAGCACCCGTAGCGGGAGCGGCGAGACCCAGTACTTC | CASSTRSGSGETQYF
TRBJ2-6 | NA | TRBV5-6 | many | TGTGCCACCCGACAAACAGCCTCTGGGGCCAACGTCCTGACTTTC | CATRQTASGANVLTF
TRBJ1-1 | TRBD1 | TRBV5-1 | many | TGCGCCAGCAGCACTGCAGGGGGCTACACTGAAGCTTTCTTT | CASSTAGGYTEAFF
TRBJ2-3 | NA | TRBV6-1 | NA | TGTGCCGGCAGTGAGACTGCCCCCAGATTGGATACGCAGTATTTT | CAGSETAPRLDTQYF
TRBJ2-1 | NA | TRBV11-2 | many | TGTGCCAGCAGCCCAGCCGACGGAGCCTACAATGAGCAGTTCTTC | CASSPADGAYNEQFF
TRBJ2-6 | NA | TRBV19 | few | TGTGCCAGTAGTATAGAAGGCGGGACTGGGGCCAACGTCCTGACTTTC | CASSIEGGTGANVLTF
TRBJ2-3 | TRBD2 | TRBV7-9 | few | TGTGCCAGCAGCAGAGGACTAGCTTCGGATACGCAGTATTTT | CASSRGLASDTQYF
TRBJ2-1 | NA | TRBV3-1 | many | TGTGCCAGCAGCCAAGGGCAGGTGGGGTGGTTCTTC | CASSQGQVGWFF
TRBJ1-4 | NA | TRBV5-6 | many | TGTGCCAGCAGCCAAACAGGGTTAAATGAAAAACTGTTTTTT | CASSQTGLNEKLFF
TRBJ2-3 | NA | TRBV6-5 | many | TGTGCCAGCAGTTACTCGACCGAAGCCCCAAAGCAGTATTTT | CASSYSTEAPKQYF
TRBJ2-7 | NA | TRBV20-1 | many | TGCAGTGCCAAGGACGGCTACGAGCAGTACTTC | CSAKDGYEQYF
TRBJ2-1 | TRBD2 | TRBV7-2 | NA | TGTGCCTCGGGGGGGGGGCCCTTAAATGAGCAGTTCTTC | CASGGGPLNEQFF
TRBJ2-3 | NA | TRBV7-2 | many | TGTGCCAGCAGCCCCCAGACGGCAGATACGCAGTATTTT | CASSPQTADTQYF
TRBJ2-5 | TRBD1 | TRBV2 | many | TGTGCCAGCAGTGACGGGACAGGGGCAGAGACCCAGTACTTC | CASSDGTGAETQYF
TRBJ1-2 | NA | TRBV11-2 | NA | TGTGCCAGCAGCTTAGGCTCTATTAGCAGTGGCTACACCTTC | CASSLGSISSGYTF
TRBJ2-1 | NA | TRBV7-8 | medium-sized | TGTGCCAGCAGCCTTACCTGGGGTGAGCAGTTCTTC | CASSLTWGEQFF
TRBJ2-3 | NA | TRBV6-5 | few | TGTGCCAGCAGTGAAGGGATGGGCAGGGGCACAGATACGCAGTATTTT | CASSEGMGRGTDTQYF
TRBJ2-2 | NA | TRBV7-2 | many | TGTGCCAGCAGCTCCAGACCGCTCGGAGGGGAGCTGTTTTTT | CASSSRPLGGELFF
TRBJ2-1 | TRBD1 | TRBV6-1 | many | TGTGCCAGCAGTAAGGGACAGGGCTTAGGGGAGCAGTTCTTC | CASSKGQGLGEQFF
TRBJ2-5 | TRBD1 | TRBV7-2 | many | TGTGCCAGCAGCATGGGACAGGGGTATGAGACCCAGTACTTC | CASSMGQGYETQYF
TRBJ2-1 | TRBD2 | TRBV12-3/TRBV12-4 | many | TGTGCCAGCACTACTAGCGCGGAGGGTGAGCAGTTCTTC | CASTTSAEGEQFF
TRBJ1-2 | TRBD1 | TRBV10-3 | few | TGTGCCATCAGTGAGAGCGACAGGGTATCTAACTATGGCTACACCTTC | CAISESDRVSNYGYTF
TRBJ1-2 | TRBD1 | TRBV2 | many | TGTGCCAGCAGTGAAGCGCTGACAGGGGTTGTGGGCTACACCTTC | CASSEALTGVVGYTF
TRBJ2-1 | NA | TRBV20-1 | many | TGCAGCCACATAGCGGATAACAATGAGCAGTTCTTC | CSHIADNNEQFF
TRBJ2-1 | TRBD2 | TRBV19 | many | TGTGCCAGTAGGACTAGCGGGAACAATGAGCAGTTCTTC | CASRTSGNNEQFF
TRBJ2-3 | TRBD2 | TRBV29-1 | NA | TGCAGCGTCGGGGGAGGGCGGAGGGTCACAGATACGCAGTATTTT | CSVGGGRRVTDTQYF
TRBJ2-3 | NA | TRBV29-1 | many | TGCAGCGTTGACAGGTTCACCACCGGGACCCCGGGGACAGATACGCAGTATTTT | CSVDRFTTGTPGTDTQYF
TRBJ2-7 | TRBD1 | TRBV19 | few | TGTGCCAGTAGTACCGGGACAGGGACAATCGAGCAGTACTTC | CASSTGTGTIEQYF
TRBJ2-7 | TRBD1 | TRBV12-3/TRBV12-4 | many | TGTGCCAGCAGTGACACAGGGGCCGAGCAGTACTTC | CASSDTGAEQYF
TRBJ2-1 | NA | TRBV24-1 | many | TGTGCCACCAGTGATCCCACTGGGACTCCGGGGGTAAATGAGCAGTTCTTC | CATSDPTGTPGVNEQFF
TRBJ2-3 | TRBD2 | TRBV7-8 | many | TGTGCCAGCAGCTTGGTTGGGGGGGCAGCGGGAGCATCAGATACGCAGTATTTT | CASSLVGGAAGASDTQYF
TRBJ1-2 | NA | TRBV7-9 | NA | TGTGCCAGCAGCTTAAGTTTATCGGCAGACCTAAACTATGGCTACACCTTC | CASSLSLSADLNYGYTF
TRBJ2-1 | NA | TRBV5-1 | many | TGCGCCAGCAGGGCTAGGTACAATGAGCAGTTCTTC | CASRARYNEQFF
TRBJ1-2 | NA | TRBV10-3 | many | TGTGCCATCAGTGAGTCAAGAGGCAGGGGCGTTCTCTATGGCTACACCTTC | CAISESRGRGVLYGYTF
TRBJ2-5 | NA | TRBV5-1 | many | TGCGCCAGCAGCTTGGGCCTCCCACCCGCGGAGACCCAGTACTTC | CASSLGLPPAETQYF
TRBJ1-1 | NA | TRBV7-2 | many | TGTGCCAGCAGCTCCCCCCGAAAGGGTGAGAATATGAACACTGAAGCTTTCTTT | CASSSPRKGENMNTEAFF